These 31 T cell receptor beta chains were all obtained from the same sample, sequenced in a study of T cell responses to AZD1222 COVID-19 vaccine. Generated by immunoSEQ multiplex PCR, the TCRdb table keeps only in-frame clones and is missing some. Of around 140,000 clones in the sample, 75% to 90% were seen once. This sample comprised peripheral blood, obtained on day 0 of AZD1222 vaccination. The receptors here all came from an adult in good health.

The chain uses TRBV3-1 (or the pseudogene TRBV3-2) and TRBJ2-1; a weak D match, TRBD2 (6 bases). V was pared by 6 bases and J by 5 bases, with 8 bases between. The CDR3 runs to 12 residues. Germline loops: CDR1 LGHDT, CDR2 YNNKEL (reference sequence). In DNA form, the CDR3 reads TGTGCCAGCAGACAGCGGGACAATGAGCAGTTCTTC. This encodes CASRQRDNEQFF.

The chain recombines TRBV27 with TRBJ2-2; no clear D gene. Per germline, CDR1 MNHEY and CDR2 SMNVEV (reference sequence). Trimming took off 4 bases at V and 4 bases at J, with 10 bases between the two ends. This CDR3 has 14 residues. The CDR3 spells CASSYGGPTGELFF. The CDR3 region has the DNA TGTGCCAGCAGTTACGGCGGACCCACCGGGGAGCTGTTTTTT.

This clone was found once. J is TRBJ1-4 and V is TRBV3-1 (or the pseudogene TRBV3-2); D might be TRBD1 (5 bases). There are 13 residues in the CDR3. The V end was cut by 6 bases, the J end by 8 bases, with 13 bases between. Germline lookup yields CDR1 LGHDT and CDR2 YNNKEL (reference sequence). In DNA, the CDR3 is TGTGCCAGCAGTTTCGGACAAAACGAAAAACTGTTTTTT. Its protein product is CASSFGQNEKLFF.

The chain employs TRBV5-4 and TRBJ1-3; TRBD1 might be the D (5 bases). V lost 2 bases to trimming and J lost 0 bases, with 9 bases between them. There are 15 residues in the CDR3. Germline CDR1 SGHNT, CDR2 YYREEE (reference sequence). As DNA, the CDR3 is TGTGCCAGCAGCTTTACAGGCTACTCTGGAAACACCATATATTTT. This codes for CASSFTGYSGNTIYF.

The chain combines TRBV10-2 with TRBJ1-2; D uncertain. The germline V gene has CDR1 WSHSY and CDR2 SAAADI. The CDR3 has 14 amino acids. Trimming stripped 1 base from V and 4 bases from J, with 10 bases between. The CDR3 nucleotides are TGCGCCAGCAGTGAGTGGTCAGCTCCCTATGGCTACACCTTC. It specifies CASSEWSAPYGYTF.

This clone came up a few times. V usage is TRBV6-2 or TRBV6-3 and J usage is TRBJ1-1, with a possible D match to TRBD1 (5 bases). V lost 2 bases and J 0 bases, leaving 7 bases between the germline ends. There are 14 residues in the CDR3. Germline lookup yields CDR1 MNHEY and CDR2 SVGEGT. The CDR3 sequence: CASSYGAMNTEAFF. The CDR3 coding sequence is TGTGCCAGCAGTTACGGGGCGATGAACACTGAAGCTTTCTTT.

The V and J genes are TRBV15 and TRBJ2-1; 12 bases line up with TRBD2. The germline gives CDR1 LNHNV, CDR2 YYDKDF (reference sequence). The junction had 10 bases not matched to a gene; V was cut back by 1 base and J by 9 bases. The CDR3 loop spans 17 amino acids. This chain's CDR3 is CATSRGSPSGGAGEQFF. CDR3 nucleotides: TGTGCCACCAGCAGAGGGTCCCCTAGCGGGGGGGCGGGTGAGCAGTTCTTC.

This clone was detected once. V gene TRBV28 combines with J gene TRBJ1-1; TRBD1 agrees at 7 bases. This CDR3 has 14 residues. V lost 5 bases and J lost 4; bases outside the gene matches: 7. CDR1 is MDHEN, CDR2 SYDVKM, per germline. The CDR3 region has the DNA TGTGCCAGCAGTCCAGGGGGGGAGGGCACTGAAGCTTTCTTT. This translates into CASSPGGEGTEAFF.

The V call is TRBV19, the J call TRBJ2-7; D could derive from TRBD1 or TRBD2 (6 bases each). Germline CDR1 is LNHDA and CDR2 is SQIVND (reference sequence). The ends were cut back, 10 bases at V and 2 bases at J, with 15 bases in the middle. The CDR3 covers 13 residues. As DNA, the CDR3 is TGTGCCACCCAGAGGGGGGCTACCTACGAGCAGTACTTC. It codes for CATQRGATYEQYF. Looking up the rest from reference TRBV19 and TRBJ2-7 gives the full variable domain: DGGITQSPKYLFRKEGQNVTLSCEQNLNHDAMYWYRQDPGQGLRLIYYSQIVNDFQKGDIAEGYSVSREKKESFPLTVTSAQKNPTAFYLCATQRGATYEQYFGPGTRLTVT.

The rearrangement uses TRBV7-9 and TRBJ1-2; D call uncertain. The V and J ends lost 1 base and 5 bases respectively, with 2 bases between them. Germline lookup yields CDR1 SEHNR and CDR2 FQNEAQ (reference sequence). This CDR3 contains 11 residues. CDR3 sequence: CASSLVYGYTF. CDR3 nucleotide sequence: TGTGCCAGCAGCTTAGTTTATGGCTACACCTTC.

Of note for this clone: One end of the junction fails to match germline, which may point to a read error. The genes are TRBV7-9 and TRBJ2-1; TRBD2 matches at 9 bases. This CDR3 has 14 residues. Germline-derived CDR1 and CDR2 are SEHNR and FQNEAQ (reference sequence). The CDR3 region is CAPGAGGPYDEQFF. The CDR3 DNA sequence: TGTGCCCCAGGGGCGGGAGGGCCCTACGATGAGCAGTTCTTC.

The chain uses TRBV4-1 and TRBJ2-7; D gene ambiguous. Trimming left V 0 bases short and J 0 bases short, with 3 bases between. CDR1 is MGHRA and CDR2 is YSYEKL in the germline V gene. The CDR3 contains 13 residues. Written as DNA, the CDR3 is TGCGCCAGCAGCCAAGAAACCTCCTACGAGCAGTACTTC. Protein product: CASSQETSYEQYF.

The chain couples TRBV5-1 to TRBJ1-2; D not resolved. The CDR3 loop spans 13 amino acids. CDR1 is SGHRS, CDR2 YFSETQ, per germline. Between the trimmed V and J ends, which lost 2 bases and 4 bases, there was a span of 9 bases. Here the CDR3 DNA reads TGCGCCAGCAGCTTAGGCGACCTCTATGGCTACACCTTC. This sequence encodes CASSLGDLYGYTF.

The chain recombines TRBV5-1 with TRBJ2-1, with D hard to call. Trimming removed 0 bases at V and 0 bases at J, with 4 bases between. The length of the CDR3 is 14 residues. The germline V gene encodes CDR1 SGHRS and CDR2 YFSETQ. The CDR3 reads CASSLAASYNEQFF. CDR3 in DNA: TGCGCCAGCAGCTTGGCAGCCTCCTACAATGAGCAGTTCTTC.

The J gene is TRBJ1-2, the V gene TRBV6-1, with TRBD1 as a possible D gene (5 bases). This CDR3 has 17 amino acids. The germline V and J ends were trimmed by 0 bases and 5 bases, with 19 bases remaining between them. CDR1 and CDR2 (germline): MNHNS, SASEGT. The CDR3 region is CASSEALEGQGRYGYTF. In DNA form, the CDR3 reads TGTGCCAGCAGTGAAGCGCTTGAGGGGCAGGGAAGGTATGGCTACACCTTC.

The rearrangement joins TRBV6-5 to TRBJ2-2, with D hard to call. Trimming pared 9 bases from V and 7 bases from J, leaving 9 bases between. Germline values: CDR1 MNHEY, CDR2 SVGAGI. The CDR3 consists of 11 residues. The CDR3 reads CASLTIGELFF. The CDR3 DNA is TGTGCCAGTTTAACTATCGGGGAGCTGTTTTTT.

The sample holds one count of this clone. This rearrangement joins TRBV3-1 (or the pseudogene TRBV3-2) to TRBJ1-2; no clear D. CDR1 is LGHDT and CDR2 is YNNKEL in the germline V gene (reference sequence). V was cut by 1 base and J by 0 bases, with 3 bases left in between. The CDR3 runs 13 residues. CDR3 nucleotide sequence: TGTGCCAGCAGCCAAGTATCTAACTATGGCTACACCTTC. Amino acid sequence: CASSQVSNYGYTF.

J is TRBJ1-6 and V is TRBV19; TRBD1 is a possible D gene (5 bases). The V end lost 4 bases, the J end lost 3 bases, and 7 bases lay between the germline ends. In germline, CDR1 is LNHDA, CDR2 SQIVND (reference sequence). The CDR3 consists of 14 residues. This chain's CDR3 is CASSTTGYNSPLHF. The CDR3 nucleotides read TGTGCCAGTAGTACCACAGGCTATAATTCACCCCTCCACTTT. Based on the CDR3 plus reference TRBV19 and TRBJ1-6, the full variable domain is DGGITQSPKYLFRKEGQNVTLSCEQNLNHDAMYWYRQDPGQGLRLIYYSQIVNDFQKGDIAEGYSVSREKKESFPLTVTSAQKNPTAFYLCASSTTGYNSPLHFGNGTRLTVT.

The CDR3 DNA follows: TGTGCCACCAGAAGCATGAACACTGAAGCTTTCTTT. As protein: CATRSMNTEAFF. The rearrangement links TRBV24-1 to TRBJ1-1; D not resolved. The V end was cut by 7 bases, the J end by 0 bases, with 5 bases between. CDR1 is KGHDR, CDR2 SFDVKD, per germline. This CDR3 is 12 amino acids long.

The chain links TRBV27 to TRBJ2-7; perhaps TRBD2 as D (5 bases). Trimming shortened V by 2 bases and J by 3 bases, and 11 bases separated the two germline ends. Germline V gene sequence: CDR1 MNHEY, CDR2 SMNVEV (reference sequence). The CDR3 is 14 amino acids. In DNA, the CDR3 is TGTGCCAGCAGTTTAAACGGGGAACACTACGAGCAGTACTTC. It is translated as CASSLNGEHYEQYF.

The chain links TRBV28 to TRBJ2-3; D uncertain. Germline CDR1 MDHEN, CDR2 SYDVKM. V was cut by 2 bases and J by 1 base, with 4 bases left in between. CDR3 length: 13 amino acids. The DNA for the CDR3 is TGTGCCAGCAGTTTAAGACGCACAGATACGCAGTATTTT. It translates to CASSLRRTDTQYF.

This chain links TRBV6-4 with TRBJ1-2; D gene unclear. Germline V gene data show CDR1 as MRHNA and CDR2 as SNTAGT. This CDR3 is built from 12 residues. Between the trimmed V and J ends, which lost 9 bases and 6 bases, there was a span of 14 bases. CDR3 DNA sequence: TGTGCCAGTGAGAACTGGGAGGATGGCTACACCTTC. Its translation is CASENWEDGYTF.

J is TRBJ1-6 and V is TRBV30; weak D call: TRBD1 (5 bases). The germline V gene has CDR1 GTSNPN and CDR2 SVGIG (reference sequence). The CDR3 covers 13 residues. Trimming took off 2 bases at V and 10 bases at J, with 12 bases between the two ends. In DNA, the CDR3 is TGTGCCTGGAGTCCCGGGACGGGATCACCCCTCCACTTT. As protein: CAWSPGTGSPLHF.

CDR3 protein: CASSLAGAGEYF. The CDR3 region has the DNA TGTGCCAGCAGCTTGGCCGGGGCGGGCGAGTATTTT. This chain joins TRBV7-9 and TRBJ2-3, with D perhaps TRBD1 or TRBD2 (5 bases each). The CDR3 sequence is 12 residues long. CDR1 is SEHNR, CDR2 FQNEAQ, per germline (reference sequence). Trimming took off 3 bases at V and 13 bases at J, with 14 bases between the two ends.

V usage is TRBV6-5 and J usage is TRBJ1-2; 7 nucleotides line up with TRBD1. With V trimmed by 11 bases and J by 4 bases, 13 bases remained unmatched. This CDR3 is 14 amino acids long. Germline-derived CDR1 and CDR2 are MNHEY and SVGAGI. CDR3 loop: CAVNRAGGPYGYTF. The CDR3 nucleotides are TGTGCCGTCAATAGGGCAGGGGGGCCCTATGGCTACACCTTC.

This rearrangement joins TRBV2 to TRBJ1-4; D gene ambiguous. The CDR3 totals 15 residues. V was trimmed by 2 bases and J by 4 bases, leaving 11 bases between them. Germline V gives CDR1 SNHLY, CDR2 FYNNEI. The CDR3 reads CASSETGLSNEKLFF. CDR3 DNA sequence: TGTGCCAGCAGTGAAACTGGTCTGAGTAATGAAAAACTGTTTTTT.

The V call is TRBV7-2, the J call TRBJ1-2; tentatively, D is TRBD1 (6 bases). V lost 1 base to trimming and J lost 2 bases, with 17 bases between them. CDR1 and CDR2 (germline): SGHTA, FQGNSA. CDR3 length: 17 residues. DNA for the CDR3: TGTGCCAGCAGCTTAGTTACGGGCACAGGGCGAAACTATGGCTACACCTTC. This translates into CASSLVTGTGRNYGYTF.

With regard to this clone: Within the sample, other DNA sequences also encode this same CDR3. This chain uses TRBV30 with TRBJ1-3; D is unresolved. Trimming pared 0 bases from V and 5 bases from J, leaving 8 bases between. The CDR3 is 13 residues long. CDR1 is GTSNPN, CDR2 SVGIG, per germline (reference sequence). For the CDR3, the DNA is TGTGCCTGGAGTGTGAATGGTAGAAACACCATATATTTT. It is translated as CAWSVNGRNTIYF.

This clone was detected a few times. The J gene is TRBJ1-2, the V gene TRBV19; the D gene is possibly TRBD1 (5 bases). Germline V gives CDR1 LNHDA, CDR2 SQIVND (reference sequence). V lost 5 bases, J lost 4 bases, and 20 bases lay in between. The CDR3 is 16 amino acids. CDR3 in DNA: TGTGCCAGTAGTGTTCCCCTCAGGGATTCGGGCTATGGCTACACCTTC. Translating it yields CASSVPLRDSGYGYTF.

CDR3 sequence (DNA): TGTGCCAGCAGCTTAGCGCGAGGGACAGGGGGTAAGAGCTATGGCTACACCTTC. This gives the protein CASSLARGTGGKSYGYTF. The chain links TRBV7-2 to TRBJ1-2, with TRBD1 identical over 11 bases. V lost 0 bases, J lost 4 bases, and 10 bases stayed unmatched. Germline loops: CDR1 SGHTA, CDR2 FQGNSA. The CDR3 loop spans 18 amino acids.

This sequence joins TRBV19 and TRBJ1-2; weak D call: TRBD1 (5 bases). This CDR3 has 15 residues. From germline, CDR1 is LNHDA and CDR2 SQIVND (reference sequence). V lost 2 bases and J 4 bases, leaving 14 bases between the germline ends. Here the CDR3 reads CASSIQGRSIYGYTF. The CDR3, as DNA: TGTGCCAGTAGTATACAGGGCAGAAGCATCTATGGCTACACCTTC.